This T cell receptor beta chain was sequenced for a study of shared clonotypes between healthy human individuals. CDR1 MNHEY and CDR2 SMNVEV come from the germline V gene (reference sequence). V lost 5 bases, J lost 4 bases, and 5 bases stayed unmatched. This CDR3 spans 15 amino acids. Assay: immunoSEQ multiplex PCR; the TCRdb copy retains only in-frame clones and omits some. The sample lists 400,000 to 600,000 clones, roughly 95% seen once, with 0.064% in the top ten. The chain combines TRBV27 with TRBJ2-5; 12 nucleotides match TRBD2. The source is a woman in her twenties or thirties in good health. Specimen: naive CD4+ T cells sorted from blood. As to subset: CD45RA+ positively selected. CDR3 DNA sequence: TGTGCCAGCAGTCCCCCGGGACTAGCGGGAGAGACCCAGTACTTC. The encoded protein is CASSPPGLAGETQYF.